This TCR beta chain was identified in a study of blood T cell repertoires in COVID-19. A single count supports this clone. Original processing notes: Estimates of nucleated cell counts were drawn from the amplification of reference gene primers. This table comes from immunoSEQ multiplex PCR, and its TCRdb copy is limited to in-frame clones, with some not included. V and J calls and clone size are those listed in that table; D and trimming were worked out from the DNA. Counted here are approximately 38,000 clones, about nine tenths occurring once; the ten biggest clones make up less than 7%. The V end lost 6 bases, the J end lost 2 bases, and 5 bases lay between the germline ends. The CDR3 spans 12 residues. Germline assignment: CDR1 MGHDK and CDR2 SYGVNS.

What was sequenced was peripheral blood. The genes are TRBV25-1 and TRBJ1-3, with D unresolved. The clonotype comes from a woman older than 75 with acute or convalescent COVID-19. Written as DNA, the CDR3 is TGTGCCAGCAGCTCTCCTGGAAACACCATATATTTT. Its translation is CASSSPGNTIYF.